The clone carrying this TCR beta chain was found a few times. Original handling: Quantification of nucleated cells was approximated via reference gene primer amplification. Sequencing used immunoSEQ multiplex PCR; TCRdb keeps in-frame clones, though not all of them. V, J and clone size are taken as reported in that table, and D and trimming were inferred from the DNA itself. The data hold 55,000 to 80,000 clones, with around 82% observed a single time. This sample stems from a study of blood T cell repertoires in COVID-19. Turning to the study itself: The samples span acute and convalescent COVID-19 from the United States, Italy and Spain. Sources were T cells, B-cell-depleted T cells, or PBMCs; the material itself was cDNA or gDNA.

The germline V gene has CDR1 SQVTM and CDR2 ANQGSEA. The CDR3 totals 13 residues. The ends were cut back, 2 bases at V and 4 bases at J, with 12 bases in the middle. The origin of this receptor is an elderly man with active COVID-19. The sequenced sample consisted of peripheral blood. The rearrangement joins TRBV29-1 to TRBJ2-7; maybe TRBD1 (5 bases). The CDR3 region has the DNA TGCAGCGTTGAACCTCAGGGTAATTACGAGCAGTACTTC. Its protein product is CSVEPQGNYEQYF.